This TCR beta chain was profiled in a study of tumor and adjacent non-tumor tissue in lung cancer. Three rounds of nested PCR, following a modified ARM-PCR protocol, produced the TCRbeta library. TCRdb re-derived calls from the multiplex PCR reads in MiXCR, one entry per CDR3 protein. The sample comprises under 250,000 distinct CDR3 sequences, about 76% of which are singletons, and 20% to 25% rests with the top ten. Concerning this clonotype itself: The antigen is undetermined. A much bigger clone sits one base away, suggesting this may be a read error.

V was clipped by 4 bases and J by 5 bases, with 18 bases between them. There are 15 residues in the CDR3. Germline CDR1 and CDR2: MNHEY and SVGEGT. The template was RNA from unsorted bulk tissue. Study results and limitations: Top 100 clones took a larger repertoire share in normal lung.

The TCR sequence derives from a man in his sixties with non-small cell lung cancer. Sample: lung tumor tissue. This rearrangement joins TRBV6-2 or TRBV6-3 to TRBJ2-7; D is ambiguous. The chain's CDR3 is CASSSTCGLSNEQYF. The DNA of the CDR3 is TGTGCCAGCAGTTCAACTTGCGGCCTAAGCAACGAGCAGTACTTC.